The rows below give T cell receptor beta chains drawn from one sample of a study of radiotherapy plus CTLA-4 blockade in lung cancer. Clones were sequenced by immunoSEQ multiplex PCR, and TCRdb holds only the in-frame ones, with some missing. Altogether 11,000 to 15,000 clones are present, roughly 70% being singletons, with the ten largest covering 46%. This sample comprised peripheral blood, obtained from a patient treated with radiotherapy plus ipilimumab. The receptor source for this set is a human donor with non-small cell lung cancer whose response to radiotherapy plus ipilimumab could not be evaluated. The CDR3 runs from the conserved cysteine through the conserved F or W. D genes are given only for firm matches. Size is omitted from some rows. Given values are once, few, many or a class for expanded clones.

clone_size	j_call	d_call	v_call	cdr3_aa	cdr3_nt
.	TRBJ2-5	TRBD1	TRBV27	CASTQARGRGQETRYF	TGTGCCAGCACTCAAGCACGGGGCAGGGGGCAAGAGACCCGGTACTTC
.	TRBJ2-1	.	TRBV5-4	CASSLRGYGSYNEQFF	TGTGCCAGCAGCTTGAGGGGGTATGGGTCCTACAATGAGCAGTTCTTC
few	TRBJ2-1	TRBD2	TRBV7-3	CASSYSGGNNEQFF	TGTGCCAGCAGCTATAGCGGGGGGAACAATGAGCAGTTCTTC
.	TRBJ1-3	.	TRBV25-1	CASSEPIDSGNTIYF	TGTGCCAGCAGTGAACCGATAGATTCTGGAAACACCATATATTTT
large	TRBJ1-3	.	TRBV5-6	CASSFRGAGNTIYF	TGTGCCAGCAGCTTCAGGGGTGCCGGAAACACCATATATTTT
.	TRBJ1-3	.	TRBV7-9	CASSLMQVSSGNTIYF	TGTGCCAGCAGCTTAATGCAGGTTTCCTCTGGAAACACCATATATTTT
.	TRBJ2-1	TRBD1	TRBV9	CASSARTGMINEQFF	TGTGCCAGCAGCGCCCGGACAGGGATGATCAATGAGCAGTTCTTC
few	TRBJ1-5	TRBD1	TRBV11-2	CASSLGGQGKPQHF	TGTGCCAGCAGCTTAGGGGGACAGGGGAAGCCCCAGCATTTT
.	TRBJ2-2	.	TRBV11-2	CASSPPREGELFF	TGTGCCAGCAGCCCCCCCAGGGAAGGGGAGCTGTTTTTT
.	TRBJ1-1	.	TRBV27	CASSPRSAPLTEAFF	TGTGCCAGCAGTCCCCGCTCAGCGCCCCTAACTGAAGCTTTCTTT
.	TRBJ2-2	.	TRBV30	CAWSPGTRNTGELFF	TGTGCCTGGAGTCCGGGGACAAGGAACACCGGGGAGCTGTTTTTT
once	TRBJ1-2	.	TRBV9	CASSVELNYGYTF	TGTGCCAGCAGCGTTGAACTTAACTATGGCTACACCTTC
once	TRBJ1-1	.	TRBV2	CAREQPNTEAFF	TGTGCCAGGGAACAGCCGAACACTGAAGCTTTCTTT
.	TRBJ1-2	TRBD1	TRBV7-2	CASSPSGGADYGYTF	TGTGCCAGCAGCCCCTCAGGGGGCGCGGACTATGGCTACACCTTC
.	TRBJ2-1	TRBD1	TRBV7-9	CASSLYPDRGLRGEQFF	TGTGCCAGCAGCTTATATCCGGACAGGGGGCTTCGGGGTGAGCAGTTCTTC
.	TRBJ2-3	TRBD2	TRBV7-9	CASSSTSSGAADTQYF	TGTGCCAGCAGCTCAACGTCTAGCGGGGCAGCGGATACGCAGTATTTT
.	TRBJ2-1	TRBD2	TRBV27	CASSLTSGGLNEQFF	TGTGCCAGCAGTCTAACTAGCGGGGGGCTCAATGAGCAGTTCTTC
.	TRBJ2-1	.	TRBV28	CASSTDPAGRGEQFF	TGTGCCAGCAGTACCGACCCCGCGGGACGGGGTGAGCAGTTCTTC
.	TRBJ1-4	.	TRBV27	CASSDISRGEKLFF	TGTGCCAGCAGTGACATCTCAAGGGGGGAAAAACTGTTTTTT
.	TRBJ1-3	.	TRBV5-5	CASSWGPDVSGNTIYF	TGTGCCAGCAGCTGGGGGCCGGATGTCTCTGGAAACACCATATATTTT
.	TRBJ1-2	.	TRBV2	CASRYTGNYGYTF	TGTGCCAGCAGGTACACAGGGAACTATGGCTACACCTTC
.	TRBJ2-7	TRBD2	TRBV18	CANSRDYGEQYF	TGTGCCAACTCTAGGGACTACGGCGAGCAGTACTTC
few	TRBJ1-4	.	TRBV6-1	CASRGQPTNEKLFF	TGTGCCAGCAGAGGACAGCCAACTAATGAAAAACTGTTTTTT
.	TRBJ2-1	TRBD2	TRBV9	CASSVASGAYNEQFF	TGTGCCAGCAGCGTCGCTAGCGGGGCCTACAATGAGCAGTTCTTC
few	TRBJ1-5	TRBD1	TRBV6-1	CASIGGQGFEPQHF	TGTGCCAGCATAGGGGGACAGGGATTTGAACCCCAGCATTTT
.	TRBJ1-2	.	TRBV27	CASSPSGAPSYGYTF	TGTGCCAGCAGTCCCTCAGGGGCACCTAGCTATGGCTACACCTTC
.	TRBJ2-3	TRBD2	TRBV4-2	CASSRTSRDEDTQYF	TGTGCCAGCAGCCGGACTAGCAGGGATGAAGATACGCAGTATTTT
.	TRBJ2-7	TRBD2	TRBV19	CASSMYGLVGEQYF	TGTGCCAGTAGTATGTACGGACTAGTCGGCGAGCAGTACTTC
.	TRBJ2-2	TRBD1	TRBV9	CASSVRGQGNTGELFF	TGTGCCAGCAGCGTAAGAGGACAGGGGAACACCGGGGAGCTGTTTTTT